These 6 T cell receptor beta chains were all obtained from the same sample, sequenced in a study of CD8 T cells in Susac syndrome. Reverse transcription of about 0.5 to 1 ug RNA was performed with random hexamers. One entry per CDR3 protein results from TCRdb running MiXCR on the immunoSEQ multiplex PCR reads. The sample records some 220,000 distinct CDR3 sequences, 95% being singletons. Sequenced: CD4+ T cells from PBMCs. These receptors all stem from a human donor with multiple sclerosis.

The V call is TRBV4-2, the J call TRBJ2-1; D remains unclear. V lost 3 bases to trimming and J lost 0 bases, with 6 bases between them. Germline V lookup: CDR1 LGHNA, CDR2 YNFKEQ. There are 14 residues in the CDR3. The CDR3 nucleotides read TGTGCCAGCAGCCAGAGGAGCTCCTACAATGAGCAGTTCTTC. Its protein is CASSQRSSYNEQFF.

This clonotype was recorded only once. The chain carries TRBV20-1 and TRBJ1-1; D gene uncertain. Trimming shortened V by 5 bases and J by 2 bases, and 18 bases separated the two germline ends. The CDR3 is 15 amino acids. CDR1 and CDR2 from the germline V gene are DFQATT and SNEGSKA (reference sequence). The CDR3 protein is CSAYRWRGPNTEAFF. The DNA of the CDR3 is TGCAGTGCTTACCGCTGGCGAGGCCCTAACACTGAAGCTTTCTTT.

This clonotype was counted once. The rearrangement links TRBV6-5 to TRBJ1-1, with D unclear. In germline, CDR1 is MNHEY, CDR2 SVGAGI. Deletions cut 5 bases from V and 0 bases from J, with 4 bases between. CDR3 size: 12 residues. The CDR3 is CASSELNTEAFF. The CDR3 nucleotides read TGTGCCAGCAGTGAACTGAACACTGAAGCTTTCTTT.

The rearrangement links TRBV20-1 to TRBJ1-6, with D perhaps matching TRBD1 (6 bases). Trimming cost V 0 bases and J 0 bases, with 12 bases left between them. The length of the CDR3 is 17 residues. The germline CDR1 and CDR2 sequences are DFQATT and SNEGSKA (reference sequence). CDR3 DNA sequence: TGCAGTGCTAGAGAGGGGACACCCAGCTCCTATAATTCACCCCTCCACTTT. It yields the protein CSAREGTPSSYNSPLHF.

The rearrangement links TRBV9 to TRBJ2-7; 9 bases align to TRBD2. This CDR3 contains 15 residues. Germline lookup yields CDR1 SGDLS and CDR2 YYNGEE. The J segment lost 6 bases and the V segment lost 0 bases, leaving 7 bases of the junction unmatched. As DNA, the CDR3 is TGTGCCAGCAGCGTAGTTCCCGGACTAGCGAGCGAGCAGTACTTC. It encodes CASSVVPGLASEQYF.

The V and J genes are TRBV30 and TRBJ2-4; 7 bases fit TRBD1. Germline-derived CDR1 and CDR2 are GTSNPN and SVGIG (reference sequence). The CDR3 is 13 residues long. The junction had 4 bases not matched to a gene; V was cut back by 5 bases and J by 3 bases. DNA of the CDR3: TGTGCCTGGGAAAGGGACAGCAAAAACATTCAGTACTTC. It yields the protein CAWERDSKNIQYF.